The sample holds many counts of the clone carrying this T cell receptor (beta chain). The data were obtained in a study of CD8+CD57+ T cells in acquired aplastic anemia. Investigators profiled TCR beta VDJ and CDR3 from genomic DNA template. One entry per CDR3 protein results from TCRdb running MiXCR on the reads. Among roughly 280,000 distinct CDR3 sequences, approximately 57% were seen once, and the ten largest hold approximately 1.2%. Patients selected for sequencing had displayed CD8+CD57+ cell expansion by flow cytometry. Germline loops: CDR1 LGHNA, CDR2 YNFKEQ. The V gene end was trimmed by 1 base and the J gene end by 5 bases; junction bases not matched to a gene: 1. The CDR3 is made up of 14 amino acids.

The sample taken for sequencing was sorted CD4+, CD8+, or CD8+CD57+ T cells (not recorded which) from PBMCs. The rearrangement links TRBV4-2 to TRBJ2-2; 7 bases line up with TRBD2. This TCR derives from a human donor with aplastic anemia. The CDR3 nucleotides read TGTGCCAGCAGCCAAGGGGGGGGGACCGGGGAGCTGTTTTTT. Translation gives CASSQGGGTGELFF.